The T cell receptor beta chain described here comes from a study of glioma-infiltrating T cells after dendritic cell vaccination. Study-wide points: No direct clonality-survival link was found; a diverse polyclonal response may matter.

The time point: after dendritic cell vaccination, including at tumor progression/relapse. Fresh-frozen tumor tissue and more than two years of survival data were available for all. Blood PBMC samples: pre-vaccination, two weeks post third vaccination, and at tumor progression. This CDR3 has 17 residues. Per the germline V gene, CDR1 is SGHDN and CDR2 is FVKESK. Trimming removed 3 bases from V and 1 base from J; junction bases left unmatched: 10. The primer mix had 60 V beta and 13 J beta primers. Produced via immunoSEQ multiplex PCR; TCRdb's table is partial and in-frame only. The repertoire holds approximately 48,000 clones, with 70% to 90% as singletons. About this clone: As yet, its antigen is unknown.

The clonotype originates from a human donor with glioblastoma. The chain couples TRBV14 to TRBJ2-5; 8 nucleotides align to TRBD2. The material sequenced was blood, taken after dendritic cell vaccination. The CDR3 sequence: CASSHYSPGGAQETQYF. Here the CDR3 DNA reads TGTGCCAGCAGCCACTACAGTCCCGGGGGGGCCCAAGAGACCCAGTACTTC. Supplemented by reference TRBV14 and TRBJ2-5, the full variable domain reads EAGVTQFPSHSVIEKGQTVTLRCDPISGHDNLYWYRRVMGKEIKFLLHFVKESKQDESGMPNNRFLAERTGGTYSTLKVQPAELEDSGVYFCASSHYSPGGAQETQYFGPGTRLLVL.